These 16 T cell receptor beta chains were all obtained from the same sample, sequenced in a study of beta chain features in type 1 diabetes. Overall study findings and caveats: Shortening that was moderate but significant affected the TCRB CDR3s of Type 1 diabetes patients in all four CD4+ subsets.

These receptors are not linked to any known antigen. cDNA synthesis used the whole RNA isolate, giving expressed TCRB sequences. Data came from immunoSEQ multiplex PCR; TCRdb stores just in-frame clones and leaves some out. Of more than 250,000 clones listed, about a fifth are singletons. Sequencing was done on a sample of naive CD4+ T cells from blood. The source is a middle-aged woman with type 1 diabetes.

The chain employs TRBV2 and TRBJ1-1, with D possibly being TRBD1 (5 bases). Between the trimmed V and J ends, which lost 5 bases and 5 bases, there was a span of 9 bases. CDR3 length equals 12 residues. Germline-derived CDR1 and CDR2 are SNHLY and FYNNEI. CDR3 sequence reads: CASSSQGTEAFF. DNA of the CDR3: TGTGCCAGCAGTTCTCAGGGTACTGAAGCTTTCTTT. The whole variable domain, remainder taken from reference TRBV2 and TRBJ1-1, is EPEVTQTPSHQVTQMGQEVILRCVPISNHLYFYWYRQILGQKVEFLVSFYNNEISEKSEIFDDQFSVERPDGSNFTLKIRSTKLEDSAMYFCASSSQGTEAFFGQGTRLTVV.

This chain uses TRBV6-5 with TRBJ2-3; D is possibly TRBD2 (6 bases). The CDR3 covers 16 residues. Germline loops: CDR1 MNHEY, CDR2 SVGAGI. Trimming stripped 2 bases from V and 0 bases from J, with 12 bases between. As DNA, the CDR3 is TGTGCCAGCAGTTACACGGGGAGGCCAAGCACAGATACGCAGTATTTT. Amino acids: CASSYTGRPSTDTQYF.

V usage is TRBV5-4 and J usage is TRBJ1-2; a possible D gene is TRBD1 (5 bases). Germline lookup yields CDR1 SGHNT and CDR2 YYREEE (reference sequence). This CDR3 is built from 16 residues. V was shortened by 4 bases and J by 3 bases, with 19 bases between the two germline ends. The CDR3 DNA is TGTGCCAGCAGCCCCTGGGACGGGACTTTCTACTATGGCTACACCTTC. Translating gives CASSPWDGTFYYGYTF.

The chain uses TRBV19 and TRBJ2-5; no reliable D call. Germline values: CDR1 LNHDA, CDR2 SQIVND (reference sequence). The CDR3 extends over 14 amino acids. The V gene lost 6 bases and the J gene lost 5 bases, with 16 bases spanning the gap. The CDR3 nucleotides read TGTGCCAGTAGCCCCCTAGAGGCCGGGGAGACCCAGTACTTC. Translating gives CASSPLEAGETQYF.

This chain uses TRBV7-3 with TRBJ2-6, with D uncertain. The CDR3 contains 15 residues. Trimming pared 5 bases from V and 4 bases from J, leaving 12 bases between. Looked up from germline, CDR1 is SGHTA and CDR2 is FQGTGA. As DNA, the CDR3 is TGTGCCAGCAGCCCCGCTCTACTCGGGGCCAACGTCCTGACTTTC. Translated, it gives CASSPALLGANVLTF.

J is TRBJ2-7 and V is TRBV29-1, with a possible D match to TRBD1 (5 bases). Germline V gives CDR1 SQVTM, CDR2 ANQGSEA. The CDR3 sequence is 12 residues long. The ends were cut back, 6 bases at V and 4 bases at J, with 13 bases in the middle. This CDR3 reads CSVGPTVYEQYF. The CDR3 DNA reads as TGCAGCGTGGGGCCGACAGTTTACGAGCAGTACTTC.

This clone came up a few times. The rearrangement uses TRBV5-4 and TRBJ2-4; 9 bases match TRBD1. The CDR3 loop spans 15 amino acids. V lost 5 bases to trimming and J lost 1 base; unmatched junction nucleotides: 4. Germline V gene sequence: CDR1 SGHNT, CDR2 YYREEE (reference sequence). The DNA of the CDR3 is TGTGCCAGCAGACAACAGGGGGCTGCCAAAAACATTCAGTACTTC. Translated, it gives CASRQQGAAKNIQYF.

A few counts support this clone. The sample carries other DNA sequences with the same CDR3. The chain recombines TRBV5-1 with TRBJ2-1, with 8 positions matching TRBD2. Germline V gene data show CDR1 as SGHRS and CDR2 as YFSETQ. V shed 2 bases, J shed 3 bases, and the junction held 4 bases outside the gene matches. The CDR3 has 15 amino acids. CDR3 coding DNA: TGCGCCAGCAGCTTAGCGGGAGAGGGCTACAATGAGCAGTTCTTC. This encodes CASSLAGEGYNEQFF. The full variable domain, its missing parts supplied by reference TRBV5-1 and TRBJ2-1, is KAGVTQTPRYLIKTRGQQVTLSCSPISGHRSVSWYQQTPGQGLQFLFEYFSETQRNKGNFPGRFSGRQFSNSRSEMNVSTLELGDSALYLCASSLAGEGYNEQFFGPGTRLTVL.

V and J are TRBV2 and TRBJ2-1, with 8 positions matching TRBD2. Unmatched junction bases numbered 13, after V lost 6 bases and J lost 3 bases. The CDR3 contains 17 residues. The germline gives CDR1 SNHLY, CDR2 FYNNEI. In DNA form, the CDR3 reads TGTGCCAGCAGCCACCAGGTGGGCGGGGGGCTCTACAATGAGCAGTTCTTC. This translates into CASSHQVGGGLYNEQFF.

This clone was seen a handful of times. The V and J genes are TRBV4-2 and TRBJ2-2; TRBD1 is a possible D gene (6 bases). This CDR3 spans 13 amino acids. Trimming took off 11 bases at V and 2 bases at J, with 12 bases between the two ends. CDR1 is LGHNA and CDR2 is YNFKEQ in the germline V gene. This chain's CDR3 is CALRTENTGELFF. CDR3 DNA: TGTGCCCTTCGGACAGAAAACACCGGGGAGCTGTTTTTT.

This rearrangement joins TRBV4-3 to TRBJ1-1; 7 nucleotides match TRBD1. The junction had 9 bases not matched to a gene; V was cut back by 2 bases and J by 6 bases. The CDR3 extends over 15 amino acids. Germline V CDR1 and CDR2: LGHNA, YSLEER. CDR3 nucleotides: TGCGCCAGCAGCCAACCTGGACAGGCGGCCGCTGAAGCTTTCTTT. Protein product: CASSQPGQAAAEAFF.

This rearrangement joins TRBV9 to TRBJ2-7, with a weak D call TRBD1 (6 bases). Trimming pared 4 bases from V and 0 bases from J, leaving 17 bases between. This CDR3 has 16 residues. CDR1 and CDR2 (germline): SGDLS, YYNGEE. The CDR3 nucleotides are TGTGCCAGCAGCCCTCGGTCGGACAGAGTCTCCTACGAGCAGTACTTC. This codes for CASSPRSDRVSYEQYF.

This clone was seen only a few times. The chain has TRBV9 and TRBJ1-3; D gene unclear. Germline loops: CDR1 SGDLS, CDR2 YYNGEE. Trimming took off 5 bases at V and 6 bases at J, with 9 bases between the two ends. This CDR3 comprises 12 residues. The CDR3 bases are TGTGCCAGCAGTCCCACGGTAAACACCATATATTTT. Protein sequence: CASSPTVNTIYF.

This clone occurred a few times. The chain carries TRBV9 and TRBJ2-5; 8 bases are shared with TRBD1. V dropped 4 bases and J dropped 5; count of bases not matched to a gene: 16. The CDR3 runs to 17 residues. The germline CDR1 and CDR2 sequences are SGDLS and YYNGEE. CDR3 DNA: TGTGCCAGCAGCTCGGCCCTCGGGACAGGCTGGAAGGAGACCCAGTACTTC. Its translation: CASSSALGTGWKETQYF.

The genes are TRBV18 and TRBJ1-2, with 7 bases matching TRBD1. The ends lost 3 bases at V and 6 bases at J; junction bases unmatched: 4. This CDR3 is 13 amino acids long. Germline assignment: CDR1 KGHSH and CDR2 LQKENI. The CDR3 nucleotides read TGTGCCAGCTCACCTACAGGGGCTGATGGCTACACCTTC. Its protein product is CASSPTGADGYTF.

This chain uses TRBV4-2 with TRBJ1-1; D is ambiguous. The CDR3 is made up of 12 amino acids. Germline CDR1 reads LGHNA; CDR2 reads YNFKEQ. Between the trimmed V and J ends, which lost 3 bases and 6 bases, there was a span of 8 bases. CDR3 sequence reads: CASSQSSSEAFF. The DNA for the CDR3 is TGTGCCAGCAGCCAGAGTAGCTCTGAAGCTTTCTTT.